Below, 23 T cell receptor beta chains from the same sample are listed, as sequenced in a study of blood T cell repertoires in COVID-19. TCRdb's table, derived via immunoSEQ multiplex PCR, lists solely in-frame clones and lacks some. The sample lists approximately 260,000 clones, less than 85% occurring once. Input material: peripheral blood. These receptors originate from a man aged 60 to 75 who had recovered from COVID-19.

The chain links TRBV11-2 to TRBJ1-1; D not resolved. Germline CDR1 and CDR2: SGHAT and FQNNGV. This CDR3 is built from 15 residues. Deletions cut 5 bases from V and 3 bases from J, with 16 bases between. CDR3 bases: TGTGCCAGCAGCGACCTTTCACGGGTGCACACTGAAGCTTTCTTT. Its translation: CASSDLSRVHTEAFF.

The chain combines TRBV19 with TRBJ2-1, with 8 bases that match TRBD1. There are 15 residues in the CDR3. CDR1 is LNHDA, CDR2 SQIVND, per germline (reference sequence). Unmatched junction bases numbered 10, after V lost 10 bases and J lost 2 bases. CDR3 sequence reads: CATLPDRGAYNEQFF. The CDR3 DNA follows: TGTGCCACTCTGCCCGACAGGGGAGCCTACAATGAGCAGTTCTTC.

The chain links TRBV12-3 or TRBV12-4 to TRBJ2-7; D unresolved. The V end lost 5 bases, the J end lost 2 bases, and 7 bases lay between the germline ends. The CDR3 runs 12 residues. CDR3 nucleotides: TGTGCCAGCAGTCTCAGGACCTACGAGCAGTACTTC. It specifies CASSLRTYEQYF.

The chain has TRBV5-5 and TRBJ1-1; no definite D call. With 2 bases removed from V and 5 bases from J, the gap between germline ends came to 13 bases. The CDR3 length is 14 residues. CDR1 and CDR2 from the germline V gene are SGHKS and YYEKEE (reference sequence). CDR3 residues: CASSFSGGGTEAFF. CDR3 nucleotide sequence: TGTGCCAGCAGCTTCTCCGGCGGAGGTACTGAAGCTTTCTTT.

This clone was observed a handful of times. The rearrangement joins TRBV7-6 to TRBJ1-3, with TRBD1 matching over 7 bases. Germline values: CDR1 SGHVS, CDR2 FNYEAQ. After removal of 0 bases from V and 3 bases from J, the junction contained 5 bases not matched to a gene. The CDR3 totals 16 residues. The CDR3 here is CASSLAGTDSGNTIYF. CDR3 nucleotide sequence: TGTGCCAGCAGCTTAGCCGGGACAGACAGTGGAAACACCATATATTTT. The whole variable domain, remainder taken from reference TRBV7-6 and TRBJ1-3, is GAGVSQSPRYKVTKRGQDVALRCDPISGHVSLYWYRQALGQGPEFLTYFNYEAQQDKSGLPNDRFSAERPEGSISTLTIQRTEQRDSAMYRCASSLAGTDSGNTIYFGEGSWLTVV.

The genes are TRBV6-5 and TRBJ1-4; the match to TRBD1 covers 9 bases. This CDR3 comprises 13 residues. Germline V gene sequence: CDR1 MNHEY, CDR2 SVGAGI. Germline trimming cut 9 bases from V and 5 bases from J; bases unmatched to any gene: 4. The CDR3 DNA reads TGTGCCAGTGGGACAGGGCCCAATGAAAAACTGTTTTTT. Residues: CASGTGPNEKLFF.

The sample holds one count of this clone. This chain links TRBV6-6 with TRBJ1-4, with unresolved D. The V end was cut by 6 bases, the J end by 0 bases, with 8 bases between. CDR1 and CDR2 from the germline V gene are MNHNY and SVGAGI (reference sequence). There are 14 residues in the CDR3. The CDR3 bases are TGTGCCAGCAGAATTCCCGCAACTAATGAAAAACTGTTTTTT. It yields the protein CASRIPATNEKLFF.

This clone was detected only once. The J gene is TRBJ1-4, the V gene TRBV28, with 7 bases identical to TRBD1. V was clipped by 7 bases and J by 5 bases; unmatched bases: 7. This CDR3 contains 14 residues. The germline V gene has CDR1 MDHEN and CDR2 SYDVKM. This CDR3 is CASKIDRVNEKLFF. DNA of the CDR3: TGTGCCAGCAAAATCGACAGGGTCAATGAAAAACTGTTTTTT.

The chain links TRBV28 to TRBJ2-4; TRBD2 matches at 7 bases. The CDR3 loop spans 17 amino acids. Losses at the gene ends were 3 bases for V and 1 base for J; bases not matched to a gene: 9. Germline assignment: CDR1 MDHEN and CDR2 SYDVKM. The CDR3 loop reads CASSFSGGMVAKNIQYF. The CDR3 region has the DNA TGTGCCAGCAGTTTTTCGGGGGGTATGGTGGCCAAAAACATTCAGTACTTC.

The V gene is TRBV2, the J gene TRBJ1-1; D unclear. Trimming cost V 6 bases and J 5 bases, with 10 bases left between them. Germline V lookup: CDR1 SNHLY, CDR2 FYNNEI. CDR3 size: 12 residues. CDR3 sequence: CASSPVRTEAFF. DNA of the CDR3: TGTGCCAGCAGCCCCGTGAGAACTGAAGCTTTCTTT.

This chain uses TRBV6-5 with TRBJ1-6; 9 bases agree with TRBD1. Losses at the gene ends were 7 bases for V and 8 bases for J; bases not matched to a gene: 6. CDR1 is MNHEY and CDR2 is SVGAGI in the germline V gene. The CDR3 covers 14 residues. The CDR3 is CASNTGGSDSPLHF. Written as DNA, the CDR3 is TGTGCCAGCAACACAGGGGGCTCGGATTCACCCCTCCACTTT.

The V gene is TRBV5-1, the J gene TRBJ2-7, with TRBD1 matching over 7 bases. Per germline, CDR1 SGHRS and CDR2 YFSETQ. The ends lost 0 bases at V and 4 bases at J; junction bases unmatched: 7. The CDR3 is made up of 15 amino acids. The CDR3: CASSLEAGGLYEQYF. CDR3 nucleotide sequence: TGCGCCAGCAGCTTGGAGGCAGGGGGTCTGTACGAGCAGTACTTC.

In the case of this clone: An end of the junction differs from the germline gene, which may be a read error. The rearrangement uses TRBV7-7 and TRBJ2-3, with D possibly matching TRBD1 (6 bases). Germline V gene data show CDR1 as SSHAT and CDR2 as FNYEAQ (reference sequence). The CDR3 has 15 residues. CDR3 bases: TGTGCTAGCAGCTTAGTACCAGGGGCTGGAGATACGCAGTATTTT. Translation: CASSLVPGAGDTQYF.

This chain joins TRBV6-5 and TRBJ2-2; 8 nucleotides align to TRBD2. Per germline, CDR1 MNHEY and CDR2 SVGAGI. V lost 7 bases to trimming and J lost 1 base; unmatched junction nucleotides: 5. This CDR3 is 15 amino acids long. Written as DNA, the CDR3 is TGTGCCAGCATGCGGCTAGCGGGGAACACCGGGGAGCTGTTTTTT. Protein product: CASMRLAGNTGELFF.

This chain connects TRBV5-1 to TRBJ2-7; D not resolved. Trimming removed 0 bases from V and 0 bases from J, with 13 bases in between. Germline CDR1 SGHRS, CDR2 YFSETQ. This CDR3 has 16 residues. CDR3 nucleotides: TGCGCCAGCAGCTTGGCCGCGGCGGCAGCCTCCTACGAGCAGTACTTC. Its protein is CASSLAAAAASYEQYF.

The chain is built from TRBV18 and TRBJ1-2; D is undetermined. CDR1 and CDR2 (germline): KGHSH, LQKENI. This CDR3 region has 15 residues. V shed 3 bases and J shed 4 bases, with 15 bases lying between them. CDR3 in DNA: TGTGCCAGCTCACCGTCCCGGGGTCTTTTCTATGGCTACACCTTC. Encoded protein: CASSPSRGLFYGYTF.

The V gene is TRBV28, the J gene TRBJ1-4; D is ambiguous. This CDR3 has 12 residues. Trimming removed 6 bases at V and 4 bases at J, with 6 bases between. Per the germline V gene, CDR1 is MDHEN and CDR2 is SYDVKM. The CDR3 bases are TGTGCCAGCAGCCTTCTTAATGAAAAACTGTTTTTT. Its protein is CASSLLNEKLFF.

The V gene is TRBV6-5, the J gene TRBJ1-1; D unclear. The ends were cut back, 0 bases at V and 0 bases at J, with 11 bases in the middle. The CDR3 contains 16 residues. Looked up from germline, CDR1 is MNHEY and CDR2 is SVGAGI. CDR3 sequence: CASSYSRADLNTEAFF. The CDR3 region has the DNA TGTGCCAGCAGTTACTCGCGGGCAGACCTGAACACTGAAGCTTTCTTT.

The chain links TRBV28 to TRBJ2-7; 9 bases map to TRBD1. CDR1 MDHEN and CDR2 SYDVKM come from the germline V gene. V lost 6 bases to trimming and J lost 4 bases; unmatched junction nucleotides: 13. The CDR3 consists of 16 residues. CDR3 residues: CASSNPRGQGKYEQYF. The CDR3 DNA sequence: TGTGCCAGCAGCAATCCACGGGGACAGGGAAAATACGAGCAGTACTTC. Full variable domain (rest looked up from reference TRBV28 and TRBJ2-7): DVKVTQSSRYLVKRTGEKVFLECVQDMDHENMFWYRQDPGLGLRLIYFSYDVKMKEKGDIPEGYSVSREKKERFSLILESASTNQTSMYLCASSNPRGQGKYEQYFGPGTRLTVT.

This clone was counted a single time. J is TRBJ1-2 and V is TRBV7-9; 7 nucleotides agree with TRBD1. Germline V gives CDR1 SEHNR, CDR2 FQNEAQ (reference sequence). The J segment lost 0 bases and the V segment lost 7 bases, leaving 5 bases of the junction unmatched. The CDR3 runs to 14 residues. The CDR3 DNA sequence: TGTGCCAGCAACCCAGGGGGAGCTAACTATGGCTACACCTTC. This gives the protein CASNPGGANYGYTF.

The chain uses TRBV30 and TRBJ2-7, with 9 bases fitting TRBD2. The CDR3 contains 12 residues. Germline loops: CDR1 GTSNPN, CDR2 SVGIG (reference sequence). V trimming: 5 bases; J trimming: 5 bases; junction bases outside the gene matches: 4. The CDR3 coding sequence is TGTGCCTGGCTTAGCGGGGGAGACGAGCAGTACTTC. It is translated as CAWLSGGDEQYF.

This rearrangement joins TRBV15 to TRBJ1-1, with D possibly being TRBD1 (6 bases). In germline, CDR1 is LNHNV, CDR2 YYDKDF (reference sequence). The CDR3 covers 15 residues. Trimming removed 5 bases from V and 1 base from J, with 14 bases in between. This CDR3 reads CATSQMGAGNTEAFF. CDR3 nucleotides: TGTGCCACCAGCCAGATGGGGGCAGGGAACACTGAAGCTTTCTTT.

The gene calls are TRBV25-1 and TRBJ1-2, with a weak D call TRBD1 (6 bases). Per the germline V gene, CDR1 is MGHDK and CDR2 is SYGVNS. Trimming left V 5 bases short and J 8 bases short, with 15 bases between. CDR3 length: 13 residues. The CDR3 region has the DNA TGTGCCAGCAGTCTTCAGGGGACCTCCGGCTACACCTTC. Translated: CASSLQGTSGYTF.